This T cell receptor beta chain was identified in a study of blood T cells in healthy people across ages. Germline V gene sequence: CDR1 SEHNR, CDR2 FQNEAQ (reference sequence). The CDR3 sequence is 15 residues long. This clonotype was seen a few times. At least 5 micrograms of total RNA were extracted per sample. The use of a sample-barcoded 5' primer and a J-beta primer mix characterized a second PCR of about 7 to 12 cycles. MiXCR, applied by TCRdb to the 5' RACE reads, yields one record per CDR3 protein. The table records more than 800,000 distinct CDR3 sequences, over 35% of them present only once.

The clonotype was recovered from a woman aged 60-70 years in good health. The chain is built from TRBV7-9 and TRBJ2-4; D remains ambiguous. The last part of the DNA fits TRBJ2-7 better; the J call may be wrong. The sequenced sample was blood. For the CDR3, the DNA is TGTGCCAGCAGCTTAGGTTCAAACATCGGGTACGAGCAGTACTTC. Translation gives CASSLGSNIGYEQYF.